This T cell receptor beta chain was observed in a study of early T cells in non-severe SARS-CoV-2 infection. Turning to the study itself: The chains were unpaired, and the sequenced material was bulk RNA from unsorted whole blood.

V was clipped by 2 bases and J by 2 bases, with 6 bases between them. This CDR3 contains 13 residues. CDR1 and CDR2 (germline): SSHAT, FNYEAQ (reference sequence). This clonotype was detected a few times. TCRdb re-derived calls from the 5' RACE reads in MiXCR, one entry per CDR3 protein. The sample includes fewer than 75,000 distinct CDR3 sequences, just over 20% of them seen just once. The starting material was whole blood, obtained at baseline. This clonotype was sampled from an adult who was a healthcare worker with PCR-confirmed SARS-CoV-2 infection or an uninfected control (not recorded which). The chain is built from TRBV7-7 and TRBJ1-1, with D unclear. The DNA for the CDR3 is TGTGCCAGCAGCTTAAGTCAAAACACTGAAGCTTTCTTT. This sequence encodes CASSLSQNTEAFF. Based on the CDR3 plus reference TRBV7-7 and TRBJ1-1, the full variable domain is GAGVSQSPRYKVTKRGQDVTLRCDPISSHATLYWYQQALGQGPEFLTYFNYEAQPDKSGLPSDRFSAERPEGSISTLTIQRTEQRDSAMYRCASSLSQNTEAFFGQGTRLTVV.